Described below is a single TCR beta chain sequence and its context. Its antigen is unknown. At cycle 4 day 1, cycle 7 day 1, and baseline, blood was sampled. Data came from immunoSEQ multiplex PCR; TCRdb stores just in-frame clones and leaves some out. Among approximately 33,000 clones listed, around 85% were seen once. The record originates from a study of OX40 agonist ivuxolimab in advanced cancers. At the level of the study: Patient treatment consisted of intravenous ivuxolimab administration every 2 weeks at 0.01 to 10 mg/kg. Patients undergoing dose escalation presented with hepatocellular carcinoma, melanoma, renal cell or head and neck cancer.

CDR3 length: 15 amino acids. Germline V lookup: CDR1 SGHVS, CDR2 FQNEAQ. J was trimmed by 4 bases and V by 5 bases; bases with no gene match: 11. Study results and caveats: Clonal expansion in partial responders at 0.1-3.0 mg/kg ranked among the lowest.

The gene calls are TRBV7-8 and TRBJ2-7, with 7 nucleotides matching TRBD1. The source of this sequence is an adult with an advanced solid tumor such as melanoma, head and neck, liver or kidney cancer. The sequences come from CD4+ or CD8+ T cells sorted from blood, collected in a trial of the OX40 agonist ivuxolimab. The CDR3 coding sequence is TGTGCCAGCAGCCGAACAGGGGCCTCATTGTACGAGCAGTACTTC. This gives the protein CASSRTGASLYEQYF.